This note documents a single T cell receptor beta chain sequence. As yet, its antigen is unknown. The data were obtained in a study of T cell responses to AZD1222 COVID-19 vaccine. Assay: immunoSEQ multiplex PCR; the TCRdb copy retains only in-frame clones and omits some. This table holds about 85,000 clones, roughly 88% found once. Overall study findings and caveats: At baseline, just five to seven AZD1222 recipients tested seropositive. Clonal diversity may have been underestimated, and the donors were mostly white British, with more females than males.

The sample here was peripheral blood, taken on day 0 of AZD1222 vaccination. The source is an adult in good health.

The CDR3 region is CASSSRLAGVYNEQFF. CDR3 nucleotides: TGTGCCAGCAGCTCCCGTCTAGCGGGAGTGTACAATGAGCAGTTCTTC. The rearrangement links TRBV11-1 to TRBJ2-1, with 10 bases aligning to TRBD2. Losses at the gene ends were 4 bases for V and 4 bases for J; bases not matched to a gene: 7. The CDR3 totals 16 residues. Looked up from germline, CDR1 is SGHAT and CDR2 is FQDESV (reference sequence). The full variable domain, its missing parts supplied by reference TRBV11-1 and TRBJ2-1, is EAEVAQSPRYKITEKSQAVAFWCDPISGHATLYWYRQILGQGPELLVQFQDESVVDDSQLPKDRFSAERLKGVDSTLKIQPAELGDSAMYLCASSSRLAGVYNEQFFGPGTRLTVL.